These 17 T cell receptor beta chains share one sample of origin, sequenced in a study of T cells in Graves' hyperthyroidism and ophthalmopathy. RNA transcripts yielded amplified TCR beta CDR3 regions. Researchers ran a first-round RT-PCR on the TCR CDR3 using the HTBI primer set. From the multiplex PCR reads, TCRdb called clonotypes with MiXCR, one entry per CDR3 protein. The table has about 350,000 distinct CDR3 sequences, about 15% seen once. The sample taken for sequencing was blood. Receptors originate from a woman between 25 and 40 years old with Graves' hyperthyroidism.

The rearrangement joins TRBV29-1 to TRBJ2-7, with TRBD1 matching 9 bases. The ends lost 7 bases at V and 5 bases at J; junction bases unmatched: 6. Germline CDR1 reads SQVTM; CDR2 reads ANQGSEA. The CDR3 contains 12 residues. The CDR3 region is CSAGTGRDEQYF. Written as DNA, the CDR3 is TGCAGCGCCGGGACAGGGAGAGACGAGCAGTACTTC.

This clonotype was counted only a few times. The chain is built from TRBV19 and TRBJ2-3; D uncertain. CDR3 length: 15 amino acids. Germline CDR1 is LNHDA and CDR2 is SQIVND (reference sequence). Trimming pared 3 bases from V and 1 base from J, leaving 11 bases between. CDR3 coding DNA: TGTGCCAGTAGTATTGGCGGCAGCCGCACAGATACGCAGTATTTT. This codes for CASSIGGSRTDTQYF.

The chain combines TRBV6-2 or TRBV6-3 with TRBJ2-2; D perhaps matches TRBD1 (6 bases). CDR3 length equals 13 residues. Germline loops: CDR1 MNHEY, CDR2 SVGEGT. Trimming left V 10 bases short and J 1 base short, with 10 bases between. The CDR3 region has the DNA TGTGCCACCCGACAGGAGAACACCGGGGAGCTGTTTTTT. Amino acid sequence: CATRQENTGELFF.

Only a few counts were recorded for this clonotype. V usage is TRBV24-1 and J usage is TRBJ1-5, with D possibly being TRBD1 (6 bases). The V end lost 7 bases, the J end lost 4 bases, and 13 bases lay between the germline ends. CDR3 length: 14 residues. Germline CDR1 and CDR2: KGHDR and SFDVKD. The CDR3 reads CATSPGAGNQPQHF. The CDR3 DNA sequence: TGTGCCACCAGCCCGGGGGCAGGGAATCAGCCCCAGCATTTT.

This clonotype was recorded a few times. The genes are TRBV12-3 or TRBV12-4 and TRBJ2-1; a weak D match, TRBD1 (6 bases). V was cut by 5 bases and J by 3 bases, with 14 bases left in between. There are 15 residues in the CDR3. The CDR3, as DNA: TGTGCCAGCAGTAGGACAGCCACTGGCTACAATGAGCAGTTCTTC. This encodes CASSRTATGYNEQFF.

As concerns this clonotype: This may be a read error: a much more frequent sequence differs by one nucleotide. The J gene is TRBJ1-1, the V gene TRBV11-2; no reliable D call. The V and J ends lost 3 bases and 7 bases respectively, with 15 bases between them. CDR3 length equals 14 residues. Germline assignment: CDR1 SGHAT and CDR2 FQNNGV. The CDR3 is CASSFRHNNYEAFF. As DNA, the CDR3 is TGTGCCAGCAGCTTCCGGCACAATAATTATGAAGCTTTCTTT.

V gene TRBV20-1 combines with J gene TRBJ2-7; D could derive from TRBD1 or TRBD2 (5 bases each). The V gene lost 3 bases and the J gene lost 0 bases, with 9 bases spanning the gap. Germline CDR1 is DFQATT and CDR2 is SNEGSKA (reference sequence). The CDR3 sequence is 13 residues long. The CDR3 nucleotides are TGCAGTGCTAGTGGGGGAAACTCCTACGAGCAGTACTTC. Protein: CSASGGNSYEQYF.

The V and J genes are TRBV6-5 and TRBJ1-2; D gene uncertain. The CDR3 runs 14 residues. CDR1 is MNHEY and CDR2 is SVGAGI in the germline V gene. V lost 6 bases and J 4 bases, leaving 15 bases between the germline ends. The CDR3 here is CASSPDGIIYGYTF. The CDR3 DNA follows: TGTGCCAGCAGCCCAGACGGAATAATCTATGGCTACACCTTC.

V is TRBV2 and J is TRBJ1-5, with 7 bases aligning to TRBD1. There are 14 residues in the CDR3. Germline V gives CDR1 SNHLY, CDR2 FYNNEI. J lost 5 bases, V lost 4 bases, and 5 bases had no gene match. The CDR3 coding sequence is TGTGCCAGCAGTGGGACAGGAGAATATCAGCCCCAGCATTTT. This encodes CASSGTGEYQPQHF.

The rearrangement uses TRBV5-6 and TRBJ2-7, with a weak D call TRBD2 (6 bases). CDR1 and CDR2 from the germline V gene are SGHDT and YYEEEE. This CDR3 is built from 15 residues. Trimming shortened V by 4 bases and J by 1 base, and 15 bases separated the two germline ends. As DNA, the CDR3 is TGTGCCAGCAGCCTGCGACGGGCGGGATCCTACGAGCAGTACTTC. As protein: CASSLRRAGSYEQYF. Combining the CDR3 with reference TRBV5-6 and TRBJ2-7 gives the whole variable domain DAGVTQSPTHLIKTRGQQVTLRCSPKSGHDTVSWYQQALGQGPQFIFQYYEEEERQRGNFPDRFSGHQFPNYSSELNVNALLLGDSALYLCASSLRRAGSYEQYFGPGTRLTVT.

The genes are TRBV4-2 and TRBJ1-1; D gene ambiguous. V was shortened by 1 base and J by 0 bases, with 9 bases between the two germline ends. Per germline, CDR1 LGHNA and CDR2 YNFKEQ. CDR3 length: 15 amino acids. CDR3 region: CASSQGVSVNTEAFF. The CDR3 DNA follows: TGTGCCAGCAGCCAAGGCGTTTCTGTGAACACTGAAGCTTTCTTT.

There are a few counts of this clonotype. This chain uses TRBV19 with TRBJ2-2; tentative D call: TRBD2 (5 bases). The germline V gene encodes CDR1 LNHDA and CDR2 SQIVND (reference sequence). This CDR3 spans 15 amino acids. V was clipped by 3 bases and J by 0 bases, with 8 bases between them. The CDR3 is CASSMAGANTGELFF. CDR3 DNA: TGTGCCAGTAGTATGGCCGGGGCGAACACCGGGGAGCTGTTTTTT.

The chain links TRBV30 to TRBJ1-5; the D is unclear. Trimming took off 4 bases at V and 0 bases at J, with 10 bases between the two ends. CDR3 length: 14 amino acids. The germline gives CDR1 GTSNPN, CDR2 SVGIG (reference sequence). The CDR3 nucleotides are TGTGCCTGGACTTCGGTAAATAGCAATCAGCCCCAGCATTTT. Translating it yields CAWTSVNSNQPQHF.

This clonotype appeared many times. The chain combines TRBV12-3 or TRBV12-4 with TRBJ1-2, with D maybe TRBD1 (6 bases). The V end lost 10 bases, the J end lost 5 bases, and 14 bases lay between the germline ends. This CDR3 region has 12 residues. CDR3 loop: CATRGLGYGYTF. The DNA of the CDR3 is TGTGCCACGAGGGGGTTGGGGTATGGCTACACCTTC.

There are many counts of this clonotype. The rearrangement joins TRBV12-3 or TRBV12-4 to TRBJ2-7; tentatively, D is TRBD2 (5 bases). The V end lost 5 bases, the J end lost 6 bases, and 8 bases lay between the germline ends. The CDR3 extends over 11 amino acids. Here the CDR3 reads CASSEEAEQYF. Written as DNA, the CDR3 is TGTGCCAGCAGTGAGGAGGCCGAGCAGTACTTC.

Many counts were recorded for this clonotype. The chain has TRBV24-1 and TRBJ2-7; possibly TRBD1 for D (6 bases). Trimming pared 3 bases from V and 2 bases from J, leaving 10 bases between. The CDR3 length is 14 residues. Germline loops: CDR1 KGHDR, CDR2 SFDVKD. In DNA form, the CDR3 reads TGTGCCACCAGTGATACACAGGGCACCTACGAGCAGTACTTC. Translation: CATSDTQGTYEQYF.

In this sample, this clonotype turned up many times. The chain employs TRBV27 and TRBJ2-1; 7 bases fit TRBD2. This CDR3 region has 16 residues. CDR1 is MNHEY, CDR2 SMNVEV, per germline (reference sequence). The junction had 8 bases not matched to a gene; V was cut back by 6 bases and J by 0 bases. The CDR3 region is CASRPAGTSSYNEQFF. The CDR3 region has the DNA TGTGCCAGCAGACCAGCGGGAACGAGCTCCTACAATGAGCAGTTCTTC.